This is a list of T cell receptor beta chains from one sample in a study of cytomegalovirus exposure and HLA in healthy donors. TCRdb keeps only in-frame clones here, not all; method: immunoSEQ multiplex PCR. Of roughly 97,000 clones in the sample, roughly 75% are singletons; the top ten hold roughly 1.8%. Sequencing input: PBMCs. Receptor source: a woman aged 40 to 50 in good health and CMV-seronegative. Both conserved end residues are part of each CDR3. Each record gives: V gene, J gene, clone size, D gene, CDR3 DNA, CDR3 protein. D genes are given only for firm matches. Expanded clones are given a class, and other clones once, few, many or no size at all.

TRBV20-1	TRBJ2-7	NA	NA	TGCAGTGCTGACAAGTCCTACGAGCAGTGCTTC	CSADKSYEQCF
TRBV21-1	TRBJ2-7	NA	NA	TGTGCCAGCAGGACAGCGCCGGTCTACGAGCAGTACTTC	CASRTAPVYEQYF
TRBV28	TRBJ1-3	NA	NA	TGTGCCAGCAGTTTATCCACCAGGGCGACGGGAAACACCATATATTTT	CASSLSTRATGNTIYF
TRBV9	TRBJ2-2	NA	TRBD1	TGTGCCAGCGGACAGGTGAACACCGGGGAGCTGTTTTTT	CASGQVNTGELFF
TRBV7-9	TRBJ2-7	NA	NA	TGTGCCAGCAGCTTCTTCAGGGGCTACGAGCAGTACTTC	CASSFFRGYEQYF
TRBV27	TRBJ2-5	once	NA	TGTGCCAGCAGCACAACCGCCGGACAGATTCAAGAGACCCAGTACTTC	CASSTTAGQIQETQYF
TRBV7-8	TRBJ2-7	NA	TRBD2	TGTGCCAGCAGCCCCCGGGGGGGATCTGTCCACGAGCAGTACTTC	CASSPRGGSVHEQYF
TRBV19	TRBJ1-5	NA	TRBD1	TGTGCCAGTAGGTTTACCGGGACAGGGAGACCCTATAGCAATCAGCCCCAGCATTTT	CASRFTGTGRPYSNQPQHF
TRBV5-1	TRBJ2-7	NA	TRBD1	TGCGCCAGCAGCTTGGAGGAACCGGGACAGGGGGTCCTCTCCTACGAGCAGTACTTC	CASSLEEPGQGVLSYEQYF
TRBV7-6	TRBJ1-1	once	NA	TGTGCCAGCAGCTTGGGTTCCAGGGCTGAAGCTTTCTTT	CASSLGSRAEAFF
TRBV7-8	TRBJ1-5	NA	NA	TGTGCCAGCAGCTTAGTGGAGGGTCGGAATCAGCCCCAGCATTTT	CASSLVEGRNQPQHF
TRBV19	TRBJ2-1	few	TRBD2	TGTGCCAGTAGCCAGACTAGCGGGAGGTACAATGAGCAGTTCTTC	CASSQTSGRYNEQFF
TRBV7-6	TRBJ2-5	few	NA	TGTGCCAGCAGCCCATCAGACTGGGAGACCCAGTACTTC	CASSPSDWETQYF
TRBV29-1	TRBJ1-2	NA	NA	TGCAGCGTTGCCGACGGCCGGGGCTATGGCTACACCTTC	CSVADGRGYGYTF
TRBV19	TRBJ1-5	NA	NA	TGTGCCAGTAGTATGGATCACTATAGCAATCAGCCCCAGCATTTT	CASSMDHYSNQPQHF
TRBV13	TRBJ2-7	NA	TRBD1	TGTGCCAGCAGCTCCGAGGGGGCGAAATCCTACGAGCAGTACTTC	CASSSEGAKSYEQYF
TRBV6-4	TRBJ2-7	NA	NA	TGTGCCAGCAGTGACGACTTCCCCTCAGGGCACTCCTACGAGCAGTACTTC	CASSDDFPSGHSYEQYF
TRBV7-6	TRBJ1-1	NA	NA	TGTGCCAGCAGCCCCTCGGGGGGAAGGCACACTGAAGCTTTCTTT	CASSPSGGRHTEAFF
TRBV4-2	TRBJ2-3	NA	NA	TGTGCCAGCAGCCAAGGCAGGCGTCTTGGAGGCCGACGCACAGATACGCAGTATTTT	CASSQGRRLGGRRTDTQYF
TRBV28	TRBJ1-5	NA	NA	TGTGCCAGCCATATAAACTCAGCGAGGAATCAACCCCAGCATTTT	CASHINSARNQPQHF
TRBV5-1	TRBJ2-3	NA	TRBD2	TGCGCCAGCAGCTTGCGGGGGAGCGGGACCCACACAGATACGCAGTATTTT	CASSLRGSGTHTDTQYF
TRBV19	TRBJ1-4	NA	NA	TGTGCCAGTAGCCTCAGGTTCTCTAATGAAAAACTGTTTTTT	CASSLRFSNEKLFF
TRBV5-6	TRBJ1-2	medium-sized	TRBD1	TGTGCCAGCAGCTTGGGGGACAGGGAGAGTTACACCTTC	CASSLGDRESYTF
TRBV4-3	TRBJ2-7	NA	TRBD2	TGCGCCAGCAGCCAGACGCCGGGACTAGCGGGATTCCACGAGCAGTACTTC	CASSQTPGLAGFHEQYF
TRBV19	TRBJ1-1	NA	TRBD1	TGTGCCAGTATCTGGACAGGGATGAACACTGAAGCTTTCTTT	CASIWTGMNTEAFF
TRBV7-8	TRBJ1-5	few	NA	TGTGCCAGCAGCTTAGAGGCAGGGGTGGGTCAGCCCCAGCATTTT	CASSLEAGVGQPQHF
TRBV13	TRBJ2-1	NA	NA	TGTGCCAGCAGCCCTCCGGCGGATCTGGCGCGCCATGAGCAGTTCTTC	CASSPPADLARHEQFF
TRBV15	TRBJ1-1	NA	NA	TGTGCCACCAGCAGAGACGCGGGTGGCACTGAAGCTTTCTTT	CATSRDAGGTEAFF
TRBV11-2	TRBJ2-3	NA	TRBD2	TGTGCCAGCCTAGCGGGCACAGATACGCAGTATTTT	CASLAGTDTQYF
TRBV28	TRBJ2-7	NA	TRBD2	TGTGCCAGCAGTACCAGCGGGGAGGGGTACTACGAGCAGTACTTC	CASSTSGEGYYEQYF
TRBV27	TRBJ2-1	few	TRBD1	TGTGCCAGCAGTTTCGGGACAGGGGGCTACAATGAGCAGTTCTTC	CASSFGTGGYNEQFF
TRBV2	TRBJ2-5	NA	TRBD2	TGTGCCAGCGGGGTTTGGACTAGCGGGACCACAGAGACCCAGTACTTC	CASGVWTSGTTETQYF
TRBV28	TRBJ1-1	NA	NA	TGTGCCAGCAGAATGACAGTGAACACTGAAGCTTTCTTT	CASRMTVNTEAFF
TRBV27	TRBJ1-1	once	TRBD1	TGTGCCAGCAGTTTGGGGACAGGGTGGACTGAAGCTTTCTTT	CASSLGTGWTEAFF
TRBV28	TRBJ2-2	NA	NA	TGTGCCAGCAGTAACTGGGAGCTGTTTTTT	CASSNWELFF
TRBV5-1	TRBJ1-1	once	NA	TGCGCCAGCAGCTTGGAGCAAAACACTGAAGCTTTCTTT	CASSLEQNTEAFF
TRBV7-2	TRBJ2-7	NA	TRBD2	TGTGCCAGCAGCTTCTCTAGCGGGAGGTTTAACGAGCAGTACTTC	CASSFSSGRFNEQYF
TRBV28	TRBJ2-5	NA	TRBD1	TGTGCCAGCAGTCAGGGGGCCCAAGAGACCCAGTACTTC	CASSQGAQETQYF
TRBV7-2	TRBJ2-7	NA	NA	TGTGCCAGCAGCTTAGGAACTTTCGGCCGGGGGTACGAGCAGTACTTC	CASSLGTFGRGYEQYF
TRBV13	TRBJ2-5	NA	NA	TGTGCCAGCAGCTTAGCAGTCGGGACTCTGGCGACCCAGTACTTC	CASSLAVGTLATQYF
TRBV9	TRBJ2-7	NA	TRBD1	TGTGCCAGCAGCGCCGGGACAGGAGATCCCTACGAGCAGTACTTC	CASSAGTGDPYEQYF
TRBV2	TRBJ1-2	NA	NA	TGTGCCAGCAGTGGGACAGTCAGTAACTATGGCTACACCTTC	CASSGTVSNYGYTF
TRBV5-6	TRBJ1-5	NA	TRBD1	TGTGCCAGCAGCTTGGGATTACAGACAGGGATGGGCAATCAGCCCCAGCATTTT	CASSLGLQTGMGNQPQHF
TRBV10-3	TRBJ2-3	once	NA	TGTGCCATCAGGGTCGGGACTCTATACACAGATACGCAGTATTTT	CAIRVGTLYTDTQYF
TRBV4-3	TRBJ2-2	NA	TRBD1	TGCGCCAGCAGCCAAGCTCGGTCCAGGGGGCTTTCCACCGGGGAGCTGTTTTTT	CASSQARSRGLSTGELFF
TRBV6-5	TRBJ2-1	NA	TRBD2	TGTGCCAGCAAAATACTAGCGGAAGGGTACAATGAGCAGTTCTTC	CASKILAEGYNEQFF
TRBV6-5	TRBJ1-2	NA	NA	TGTGCCAGCAGTTACTCAAGGTGGGGGGACTATGGCTACACCTTC	CASSYSRWGDYGYTF
TRBV6-6	TRBJ2-1	NA	NA	TGTGCCACGGTTACATCAGGGGAGAGGCAGTTCTTC	CATVTSGERQFF
TRBV9	TRBJ2-2	NA	TRBD2	TGTGCCAGCAGCGTAGATAGCGGGAGACGGACCGGGGAGCTGTTTTTT	CASSVDSGRRTGELFF
TRBV15	TRBJ2-5	NA	NA	TGTGCCACCAGCCCGAGAGGGTGGGAGACCCAGTACTTC	CATSPRGWETQYF
TRBV5-4	TRBJ2-5	NA	NA	TGTGCCAGCAGCTTGTGGCAGGGGCAAGAGACCCAGTACTTC	CASSLWQGQETQYF
TRBV28	TRBJ2-7	NA	NA	TGTGCCAGCAGTTTACAGGGTCGGCTCGAGCAGTACTTC	CASSLQGRLEQYF
TRBV15	TRBJ2-3	NA	TRBD2	TGTGCCACCAGCAGAGAGAAACGTAGGAGCGGGACTCCCCAGGGTACGCAGTATTTT	CATSREKRRSGTPQGTQYF
TRBV7-8	TRBJ1-1	NA	NA	TGTGCCAGCAGCTTAGCAGGGGCGATAATGAACACTGAAGCTTTCTTT	CASSLAGAIMNTEAFF
TRBV7-9	TRBJ1-1	NA	NA	TGTGCCAGCAGCACCGGACGGTCAGGGAAGTGGAACACTGAAGCTTTCTTT	CASSTGRSGKWNTEAFF
TRBV28	TRBJ2-3	NA	NA	TGTGCCAGCAGTTCTTCCCTCGGCGGTTGGGTTACAGATACGCAGTATTTT	CASSSSLGGWVTDTQYF